These T cell receptor beta chains were read from a single sample in a study of CXCR3-negative and CXCR3-positive naive CD8 T cells. TCRdb re-called the 5' RACE reads and shows each CDR3 protein once, DNA omitted. The listing records 150,000 or so distinct CDR3 sequences. Material: naive CXCR3+ CD8+ T cells from blood. These receptors came from a human donor in good health. Some clones in this sample may be carry-over from other donors' samples. The CDR3 runs from the conserved cysteine through the conserved F or W.

V gene: TRBV19
J gene: TRBJ2-1
CDR3 protein: CASSPTSGNYHEQFF

V gene: TRBV20-1
J gene: TRBJ2-7
CDR3 protein: CSARPPSSGSYEQYF

V gene: TRBV3-1
J gene: TRBJ2-1
CDR3 protein: CASSVGRSEQFF

V gene: TRBV10-3
J gene: TRBJ2-3
CDR3 protein: CATQRPGELTDTQYF

V gene: TRBV4-3
J gene: TRBJ1-5
CDR3 protein: CASSQDRTGNQPQHF

V gene: TRBV19
J gene: TRBJ2-1
CDR3 protein: CASSILAGGAHNEQFF

V gene: TRBV2
J gene: TRBJ2-7
CDR3 protein: CASSEARRGGSYEQYF

V gene: TRBV5-1
J gene: TRBJ2-7
CDR3 protein: CASSLWSGYEQYF

V gene: TRBV28
J gene: TRBJ2-5
CDR3 protein: CASSFYARGGYQETQYF

V gene: TRBV28
J gene: TRBJ1-5
CDR3 protein: CASSQFGGNQPQHF

V gene: TRBV11-2
J gene: TRBJ1-2
CDR3 protein: CASSPGTLLGYGYTF

V gene: TRBV24-1
J gene: TRBJ2-2
CDR3 protein: CATGTGGWYTGELFF

V gene: TRBV30
J gene: TRBJ1-1
CDR3 protein: CAWSTGGTEAFF

V gene: TRBV7-3
J gene: TRBJ2-2
CDR3 protein: CASSLMARGYMDTGELFF

V gene: TRBV27
J gene: TRBJ1-5
CDR3 protein: CASSLYGASQPQHF

V gene: TRBV7-9
J gene: TRBJ1-2
CDR3 protein: CASTDLGGGQGANYGYTF

V gene: TRBV20-1
J gene: TRBJ2-2
CDR3 protein: CSARDGLAVNTGELFF

V gene: TRBV29-1
J gene: TRBJ1-4
CDR3 protein: CSVEFPGTNEKLFF

V gene: TRBV7-2
J gene: TRBJ1-2
CDR3 protein: CASSLGQSYGYTF

V gene: TRBV29-1
J gene: TRBJ2-1
CDR3 protein: CSVLVSYNEQFF

V gene: TRBV20-1
J gene: TRBJ2-7
CDR3 protein: CSARDLAGSSYEQYF

V gene: TRBV7-9
J gene: TRBJ2-7
CDR3 protein: CASSPAGPNDEQYF

V gene: TRBV7-6
J gene: TRBJ2-6
CDR3 protein: CASSLVGWASSGANVLTF

V gene: TRBV7-2
J gene: TRBJ2-1
CDR3 protein: CASSSPGEYNEQFF

V gene: TRBV28
J gene: TRBJ2-3
CDR3 protein: CASSWSGMSTDTQYF

V gene: TRBV7-9
J gene: TRBJ2-3
CDR3 protein: CASSFLRATDTQYF

V gene: TRBV7-8
J gene: TRBJ2-5
CDR3 protein: CASSQPTGGEETQYF

V gene: TRBV20-1
J gene: TRBJ2-1
CDR3 protein: CSARDQTSGHNEQFF